This T cell receptor (beta chain) was sequenced for a study of shared clonotypes between healthy human individuals. Turning to the study itself: Donor composition was a couple of women and a few men, aged 18 to 49. Study findings and constraints: A generally larger estimated richness was seen in naive subsets than in memory subsets. Clonotypes shared by all four sorted-subset donors had higher generation probabilities than non-shared clonotypes.

Germline V gene data show CDR1 as LNHDA and CDR2 as SQIVND (reference sequence). V was cut by 3 bases and J by 3 bases, with 2 bases left in between. The CDR3 consists of 12 residues. Clones were sequenced by immunoSEQ multiplex PCR, and TCRdb holds only the in-frame ones, with some missing. The table includes millions of clones, approximately 94% detected once. CD4+ cell separation produced CD45RA+ naive and CD45RA-negative memory subsets. On this clone itself: Its antigen is not known.

The chain links TRBV19 to TRBJ2-2; no firm D call. The sample comprised naive CD4+ T cells sorted from blood. Specified subset: CD45RA+ positively selected. The sequence was collected from a man in his late teens or twenties in good health. The CDR3 nucleotides are TGTGCCAGTAGTATTGACACCGGGGAGCTGTTTTTT. Encoded protein: CASSIDTGELFF. The full variable domain, in which reference TRBV19 and TRBJ2-2 provide the parts outside the CDR3, is DGGITQSPKYLFRKEGQNVTLSCEQNLNHDAMYWYRQDPGQGLRLIYYSQIVNDFQKGDIAEGYSVSREKKESFPLTVTSAQKNPTAFYLCASSIDTGELFFGEGSRLTVL.